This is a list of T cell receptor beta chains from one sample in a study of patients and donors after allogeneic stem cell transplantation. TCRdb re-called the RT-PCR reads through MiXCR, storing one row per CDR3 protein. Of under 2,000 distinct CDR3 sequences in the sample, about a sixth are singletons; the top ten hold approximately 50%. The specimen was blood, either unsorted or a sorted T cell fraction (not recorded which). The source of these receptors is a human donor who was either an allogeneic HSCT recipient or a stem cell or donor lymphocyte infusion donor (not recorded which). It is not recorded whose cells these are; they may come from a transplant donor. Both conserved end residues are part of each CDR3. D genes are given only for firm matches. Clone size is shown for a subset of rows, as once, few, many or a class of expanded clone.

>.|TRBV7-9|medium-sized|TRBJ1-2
TGTGCCAGCAGCGTTGGCGGGGCAGGCTATGGCTACACCTTC
CASSVGGAGYGYTF
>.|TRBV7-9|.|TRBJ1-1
TGTGCCAGCAGCCCAAGAGGATTCCTGAACACTGAAGCTTTCTTT
CASSPRGFLNTEAFF
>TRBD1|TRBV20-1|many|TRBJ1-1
TGCAGTGCTAGGGATCCGGGACAGGGGGCGGCTGAAGCTTTCTTT
CSARDPGQGAAEAFF
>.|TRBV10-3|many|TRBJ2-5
TGTGCCATCAGTCGGGGGCACAGGGAGACCCAGTACTTC
CAISRGHRETQYF
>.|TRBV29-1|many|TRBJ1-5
TGCAGCGTTGGATCTGGGGTCAATCAGCCCCAGCATTTT
CSVGSGVNQPQHF
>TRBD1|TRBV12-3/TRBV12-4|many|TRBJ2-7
TGTGCCAGCAGTCCACGGACAGGGGATCCCTACGAGCAGTACTTC
CASSPRTGDPYEQYF
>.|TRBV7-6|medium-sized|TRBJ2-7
TGTGCCAGCAGTCCTCCGGGGACAACCTACGAGCAGTACTTC
CASSPPGTTYEQYF
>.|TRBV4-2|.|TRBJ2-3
TGTGCCAGCAGCCAAGTTTCTAGCACAGATACGCAGTATTTT
CASSQVSSTDTQYF
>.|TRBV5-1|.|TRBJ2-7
TGCGCCAGCAGCTTAGAAGCGTACTCCTACGAGCAGTACTTC
CASSLEAYSYEQYF
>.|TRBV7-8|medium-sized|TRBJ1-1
TGTGCCAGCAGCAAGGGGGTTAGCACTGAAGCTTTCTTT
CASSKGVSTEAFF
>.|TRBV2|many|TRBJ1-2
TGTGCCAGCACCAGAGGGGATGGCTACACCTTC
CASTRGDGYTF
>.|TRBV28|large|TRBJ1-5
TGTGCCAGCAGTACAGACATAAGCAATCAGCCCCAGCATTTT
CASSTDISNQPQHF
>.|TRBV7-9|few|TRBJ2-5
TGTGCCAGCAGCCGTCGGGACACTTACCAAGAGACCCAGTACTTC
CASSRRDTYQETQYF
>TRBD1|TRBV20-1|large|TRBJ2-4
TGCAGTGCAAAAGAGGGACAGAAAAACATTCAGTACTTC
CSAKEGQKNIQYF
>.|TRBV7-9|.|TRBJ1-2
TGTGCCAGCAGACCGAGAAGACATAACTATGGCTACACCTTC
CASRPRRHNYGYTF
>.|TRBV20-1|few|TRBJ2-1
TGCAGCCGGGCCTCGGGGGGCGATGAGCAGTTCTTC
CSRASGGDEQFF
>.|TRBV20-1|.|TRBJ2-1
TGCAGTGCTCAAGGGGGAGGGGCGGGCAATGAGCAGTTCTTC
CSAQGGGAGNEQFF
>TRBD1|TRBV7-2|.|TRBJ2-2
TGTGCCAGCAGGCCTAACAGGGGCAGCGGGGAGCTGTTTTTT
CASRPNRGSGELFF
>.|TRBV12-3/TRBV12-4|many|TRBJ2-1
TGTGCCAGCAGTTTTCTTGGGACCGAGGGTTGGGATGAGCAGTTCTTC
CASSFLGTEGWDEQFF
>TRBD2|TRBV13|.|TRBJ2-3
TGTGCCAGCAGCACTCTAGCGGGTCTTGACACAGATACGCAGTATTTT
CASSTLAGLDTDTQYF
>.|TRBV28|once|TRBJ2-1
TGTGCCAGCAGCAGCTGGAGGAGGAGTGGTGAGCAGTTCTTC
CASSSWRRSGEQFF
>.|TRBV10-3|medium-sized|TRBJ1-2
TGTGCCATCAGACAACAAGATTACGATGGCTACACCTTC
CAIRQQDYDGYTF
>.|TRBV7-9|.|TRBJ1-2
TGTGCCAGTCCCGTTGACAGTGGCTATGGCTACACCTTC
CASPVDSGYGYTF
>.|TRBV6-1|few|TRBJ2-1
TGTGCCAGCAGTGGAAGGCGCCCCGGGGTTACATACAATGAGCAGTTCTTC
CASSGRRPGVTYNEQFF
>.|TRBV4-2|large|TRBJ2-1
TGTGCCAGCAGCCAAGCCCTGGAGTCGAATGAGCAGTTCTTC
CASSQALESNEQFF
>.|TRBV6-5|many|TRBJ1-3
TGTGCCAGCAGTTACTCGAACTTCTTATTCCAAGAAGGGCGAAACACCATATATTTT
CASSYSNFLFQEGRNTIYF
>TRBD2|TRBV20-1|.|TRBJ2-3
TGCAGTGCAAGGGCCCCGGGACTAGCGGGGCAGGATACGCAGTATTTT
CSARAPGLAGQDTQYF
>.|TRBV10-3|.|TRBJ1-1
TGTGCCATCAGTCAGGGGAAGACCACTGAAGCTTTCTTT
CAISQGKTTEAFF
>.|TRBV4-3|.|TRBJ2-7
TGCGCCAGCAGCCAAGAATCCGGAGGTCCCTACGAGCAGTACTTC
CASSQESGGPYEQYF
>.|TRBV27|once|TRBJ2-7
TGTGCCAGCAGCCTCCACGAGCAGTACTTC
CASSLHEQYF
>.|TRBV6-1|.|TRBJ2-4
TGTGCCAGCAGTGATGTGGCGGGACCAAACATTCAGTACTTC
CASSDVAGPNIQYF
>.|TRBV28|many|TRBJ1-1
TGTGCCAGCGGCGGGGGCTGGAACACTGAAGCTTTCTTT
CASGGGWNTEAFF
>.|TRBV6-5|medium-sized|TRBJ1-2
TGTGCCAGCAGTTTTTCCGGGGGGGCCTACACCTTC
CASSFSGGAYTF
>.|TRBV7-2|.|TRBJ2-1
TGTGCCAGCAGCTTAGCGCGCAAACAAAACAATGAGCAGTTCTTC
CASSLARKQNNEQFF
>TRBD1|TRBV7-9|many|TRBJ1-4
TGTGCCAGCAGCCAGGCAGGGGGTAGCGAAAAACTGTTTTTT
CASSQAGGSEKLFF
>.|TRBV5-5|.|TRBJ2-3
TGTGCCAGCAGCTTGGACCCCGGACCTTTGACAGATACGCAGTATTTT
CASSLDPGPLTDTQYF
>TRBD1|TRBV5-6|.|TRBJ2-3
TGTGCCAGCAGCTGGGACAGGGTAACGGGAGATACGCAGTATTTT
CASSWDRVTGDTQYF
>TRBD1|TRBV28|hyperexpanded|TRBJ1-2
TGTGCCAGCAGTACTACCGTGACAGGGGGAGACTATGGCTACACCTTC
CASSTTVTGGDYGYTF
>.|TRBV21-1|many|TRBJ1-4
TGTGCCAGCAGCAAAAAAGGACGAGCCCCTGAAAAACTGTTTTTT
CASSKKGRAPEKLFF
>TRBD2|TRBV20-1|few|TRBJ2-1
TGCAGTGCTAGACCTACTAGCGGGAGGGCCGACAATGAGCAGTTCTTC
CSARPTSGRADNEQFF
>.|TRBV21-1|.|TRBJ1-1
TGTGCCAGCAGCTCCCTAGACAGGCTTTACACTGAAGCTTTCTTT
CASSSLDRLYTEAFF
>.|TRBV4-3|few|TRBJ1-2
TGCGCCAGCAGCCAAGACCTGGGGCCTAACTATGGCTACACCTTC
CASSQDLGPNYGYTF
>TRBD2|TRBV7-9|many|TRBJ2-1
TGTGCCAGCGGCAACCACGTTAGCGGGAGGGCCATCAATGAGCAGTTCTTC
CASGNHVSGRAINEQFF
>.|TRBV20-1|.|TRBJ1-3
TGCAGTGCTGGCAGTTTGGGGTATGGAAACACCATATATTTT
CSAGSLGYGNTIYF
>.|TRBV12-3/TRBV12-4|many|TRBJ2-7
TGTGCCAGCAGCGACCGACTCAACTCCTACGAGCAGTACTTC
CASSDRLNSYEQYF
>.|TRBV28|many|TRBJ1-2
TGTGCCAGCAACCTACAGACACGCCGCGGCTATGGCTACACCTTC
CASNLQTRRGYGYTF
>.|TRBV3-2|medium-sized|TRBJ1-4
TGTGCCAGCAGCACGAGACCGCGGGGTAATGAAAAACTGTTTTTT
CASSTRPRGNEKLFF
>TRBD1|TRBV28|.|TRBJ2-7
TGTGCCAGCAGTTCCTACAGGGGGGTAGCCTACGAGCAGTACTTC
CASSSYRGVAYEQYF
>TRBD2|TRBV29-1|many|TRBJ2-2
TGCAGCGTCACTTCTCGCGGGGGCACCGGGGAGCTGTTTTTT
CSVTSRGGTGELFF
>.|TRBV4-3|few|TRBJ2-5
TGCGCCAGCAGCCAAGATTATCGGTGGGTACAAGAGACCCAGTACTTC
CASSQDYRWVQETQYF
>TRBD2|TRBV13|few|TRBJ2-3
TGTGCCAGCAGCTTGGGACTAGAAACAGATACGCAGTATTTT
CASSLGLETDTQYF
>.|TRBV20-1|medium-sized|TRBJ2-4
TGCAGTGCTAGAGATAAAGTACTAGCCAAAAACATTCAGTACTTC
CSARDKVLAKNIQYF
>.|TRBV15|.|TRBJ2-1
TGTGCCGCCTCCGACGGAGGACCGTACAATGAGCAGTTCTTC
CAASDGGPYNEQFF